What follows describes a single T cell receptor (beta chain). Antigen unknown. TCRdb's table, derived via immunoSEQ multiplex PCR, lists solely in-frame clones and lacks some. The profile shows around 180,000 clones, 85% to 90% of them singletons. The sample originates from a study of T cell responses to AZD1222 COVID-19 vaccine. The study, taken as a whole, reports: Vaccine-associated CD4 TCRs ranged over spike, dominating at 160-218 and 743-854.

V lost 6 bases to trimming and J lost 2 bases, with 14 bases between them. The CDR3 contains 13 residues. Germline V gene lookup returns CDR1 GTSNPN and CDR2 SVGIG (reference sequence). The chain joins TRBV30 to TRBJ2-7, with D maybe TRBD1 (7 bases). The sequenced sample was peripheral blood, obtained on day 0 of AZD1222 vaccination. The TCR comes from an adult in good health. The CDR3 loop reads CACAGQLTYEQYF. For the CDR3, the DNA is TGTGCCTGTGCGGGACAGCTAACCTACGAGCAGTACTTC.